The 32 T cell receptor beta chains in this list originate from one sample, sequenced in a study of cytomegalovirus exposure and HLA in healthy donors. It was with 60 Vbeta and 13 Jbeta primers that the PCR ran. Method: immunoSEQ multiplex PCR; TCRdb's copy keeps in-frame clones and lacks some. This table holds 130,000 or so clones, around 9% found once. Sequences were obtained from PBMCs. The receptors derive from a woman aged 40 to 49 in good health and CMV-seropositive.

The J gene is TRBJ2-5, the V gene TRBV19; D might be TRBD2 (5 bases). CDR3 length: 14 amino acids. The germline V gene encodes CDR1 LNHDA and CDR2 SQIVND (reference sequence). V lost 2 bases and J lost 5, with 12 bases in between. This chain's CDR3 is CASSISLRGETQYF. The CDR3, as DNA: TGTGCCAGTAGTATAAGTCTCCGAGGGGAGACCCAGTACTTC.

The V and J genes are TRBV7-2 and TRBJ1-1, with a possible D match to TRBD1 (6 bases). The CDR3 contains 13 residues. V shed 1 base and J shed 5 bases, with 8 bases lying between them. Germline V gene lookup returns CDR1 SGHTA and CDR2 FQGNSA. This CDR3 is CASSLGGQTEAFF. The CDR3 nucleotides read TGTGCCAGCAGCTTAGGGGGGCAAACTGAAGCTTTCTTT.

This clone showed up just a few times. CDR3 sequence reads: CASRLRNGQGHQETQYF. The DNA of the CDR3 is TGTGCAAGTCGCTTGCGAAACGGACAGGGACATCAAGAGACCCAGTACTTC. The chain is built from TRBV12-2 and TRBJ2-5; the table's D call TRBD1 went unverified against the DNA. TRBV12-2 constitutes a pseudogene. The CDR3 totals 17 residues.

The J gene is TRBJ2-2, the V gene TRBV5-6; possible D gene TRBD2, 6 bases. CDR3 size: 15 residues. Trimming removed 0 bases from V and 7 bases from J, with 13 bases in between. Germline V gene sequence: CDR1 SGHDT, CDR2 YYEEEE. The CDR3 here is CASSLAKEGSGELFF. In DNA form, the CDR3 reads TGTGCCAGCAGCTTGGCCAAGGAGGGGAGCGGGGAGCTGTTTTTT. The variable domain in full, with the rest retrieved from reference TRBV5-6 and TRBJ2-2, is DAGVTQSPTHLIKTRGQQVTLRCSPKSGHDTVSWYQQALGQGPQFIFQYYEEEERQRGNFPDRFSGHQFPNYSSELNVNALLLGDSALYLCASSLAKEGSGELFFGEGSRLTVL.

This clone was seen only a few times. This rearrangement joins TRBV6-5 to TRBJ1-2, with D perhaps matching TRBD1 (6 bases). The V end was cut by 7 bases, the J end by 0 bases, with 9 bases between. The CDR3 is 13 residues long. Germline assignment: CDR1 MNHEY and CDR2 SVGAGI. The CDR3 DNA reads as TGTGCCAGCAAGAGGGACACTAACTATGGCTACACCTTC. Translation: CASKRDTNYGYTF.

This clone has more than one count but fewer than ten. J is TRBJ1-3 and V is TRBV5-1; perhaps TRBD1 as D (5 bases). The CDR3 contains 14 residues. The germline CDR1 and CDR2 sequences are SGHRS and YFSETQ. The V gene lost 5 bases and the J gene lost 4 bases, with 13 bases spanning the gap. The DNA of the CDR3 is TGCGCCAGCAGGGATCTCGGGGGAGGAAACACCATATATTTT. Translating gives CASRDLGGGNTIYF. The whole variable domain, remainder taken from reference TRBV5-1 and TRBJ1-3, is KAGVTQTPRYLIKTRGQQVTLSCSPISGHRSVSWYQQTPGQGLQFLFEYFSETQRNKGNFPGRFSGRQFSNSRSEMNVSTLELGDSALYLCASRDLGGGNTIYFGEGSWLTVV.

The chain uses TRBV7-2 and TRBJ2-7; 10 bases are shared with TRBD2. In germline, CDR1 is SGHTA, CDR2 FQGNSA. Trimming took 1 base from V and 2 from J; bases not matched to a gene: 5. The CDR3 sequence is 16 residues long. The CDR3 sequence is CASSLVAGGPPYEQYF. The CDR3 nucleotides read TGTGCCAGCAGCTTAGTAGCGGGGGGACCTCCCTACGAGCAGTACTTC. The whole variable domain, remainder taken from reference TRBV7-2 and TRBJ2-7, is GAGVSQSPSNKVTEKGKDVELRCDPISGHTALYWYRQSLGQGLEFLIYFQGNSAPDKSGLPSDRFSAERTGGSVSTLTIQRTQQEDSAVYLCASSLVAGGPPYEQYFGPGTRLTVT.

This clone was found a few times. The chain employs TRBV5-1 and TRBJ2-7, with D perhaps TRBD1 (6 bases). V was pared by 3 bases and J by 2 bases, with 12 bases between. The CDR3 loop spans 14 amino acids. CDR1 and CDR2 from the germline V gene are SGHRS and YFSETQ. The CDR3 nucleotides are TGCGCCAGCAGCTCCCAGGGGCTCCCCTACGAGCAGTACTTC. Residues: CASSSQGLPYEQYF.

This clone has a handful of counts. V and J are TRBV11-2 and TRBJ2-2; TRBD2 aligns across 8 bases. The junction had 8 bases not matched to a gene; V was cut back by 5 bases and J by 0 bases. This CDR3 spans 17 amino acids. Germline V gives CDR1 SGHAT, CDR2 FQNNGV. The CDR3 bases are TGTGCCAGCAGCCAAGAGGTTAGCGGGGCGAACACCGGGGAGCTGTTTTTT. The encoded protein is CASSQEVSGANTGELFF.

The chain recombines TRBV10-3 with TRBJ2-1; 10 bases line up with TRBD2. The CDR3 covers 18 residues. Germline V lookup: CDR1 ENHRY, CDR2 SYGVKD. Trimming removed 5 bases from V and 0 bases from J; junction bases left unmatched: 10. DNA of the CDR3: TGTGCCATCAGTCTTAGTCTTAGCGGGGGGATCTCCTACAATGAGCAGTTCTTC. Residues: CAISLSLSGGISYNEQFF.

This clone was counted between two and nine times. The chain is built from TRBV7-6 and TRBJ2-2, with a weak D call TRBD2 (6 bases). The CDR3 extends over 17 amino acids. V gave up 4 bases and J gave up 5 bases, with 20 bases separating them. The germline V gene has CDR1 SGHVS and CDR2 FNYEAQ. Here the CDR3 reads CASSYAGGAGWTGELFF. Written as DNA, the CDR3 is TGTGCCAGCAGCTACGCCGGCGGGGCAGGGTGGACCGGGGAGCTGTTTTTT.

The chain recombines TRBV7-2 with TRBJ1-5; D is unresolved. The V gene's germline CDR1 is SGHTA and CDR2 FQGNSA. Trimming shortened V by 3 bases and J by 0 bases, and 9 bases separated the two germline ends. The CDR3 spans 15 residues. CDR3 DNA sequence: TGTGCCAGCAGCTTTGGAGATCTTAGCAATCAGCCCCAGCATTTT. It encodes CASSFGDLSNQPQHF.

This clone has more than one count but fewer than ten. CDR3 sequence (DNA): TGTGCCAGCAGCTTGGTCGCAGGCGAGCAGTACTTC. It specifies CASSLVAGEQYF. The rearrangement joins TRBV5-6 to TRBJ2-7; D is uncertain. Germline assignment: CDR1 SGHDT and CDR2 YYEEEE. Trimming pared 0 bases from V and 6 bases from J, leaving 7 bases between. The CDR3 has 12 amino acids.

The V call is TRBV2, the J call TRBJ2-7, with D possibly TRBD1 on 6 matching bases. The germline V gene encodes CDR1 SNHLY and CDR2 FYNNEI. This CDR3 is 13 amino acids long. Trimming stripped 4 bases from V and 0 bases from J, with 7 bases between. The CDR3 nucleotides read TGTGCCAGCAGTGGACAGGTCTCCTACGAGCAGTACTTC. It encodes CASSGQVSYEQYF. The full variable domain, completed using reference TRBV2 and TRBJ2-7, is EPEVTQTPSHQVTQMGQEVILRCVPISNHLYFYWYRQILGQKVEFLVSFYNNEISEKSEIFDDQFSVERPDGSNFTLKIRSTKLEDSAMYFCASSGQVSYEQYFGPGTRLTVT.

This clone was found a few times. V usage is TRBV6-1 and J usage is TRBJ1-1; 8 bases match TRBD1. V lost 2 bases, J lost 5 bases, and 7 bases stayed unmatched. Germline V lookup: CDR1 MNHNS, CDR2 SASEGT. This CDR3 has 15 residues. CDR3 in amino acids: CASSEQAGGRTEAFF. CDR3 in DNA: TGTGCCAGCAGTGAACAAGCAGGGGGCAGGACTGAAGCTTTCTTT.

This clone was counted a few times. Germline and junction disagree at one end, which may indicate a read error. CDR3 residues: CSVEGQRGEEETRYF. DNA of the CDR3: TGCAGCGTTGAAGGCCAGCGGGGGGAAGAAGAGACCCGGTACTTC. The genes are TRBV29-1 and TRBJ2-5; 9 bases are a match to TRBD2. Germline V gene sequence: CDR1 SQVTM, CDR2 ANQGSEA. There are 15 residues in the CDR3.

This clone was seen only a few times. The chain recombines TRBV2 with TRBJ2-1; 7 bases line up with TRBD2. J lost 5 bases, V lost 6 bases, and 7 bases had no gene match. This CDR3 has 14 amino acids. Germline CDR1 and CDR2: SNHLY and FYNNEI. CDR3 amino acids: CASRLAIHNNEQFF. As DNA, the CDR3 is TGTGCCAGCAGACTAGCGATTCATAACAATGAGCAGTTCTTC.

This clone has more than one count but fewer than ten. The rearrangement joins TRBV7-2 to TRBJ2-7; TRBD1 might be the D (6 bases). The V gene lost 4 bases and the J gene lost 5 bases, with 12 bases spanning the gap. Germline CDR1 reads SGHTA; CDR2 reads FQGNSA. The CDR3 runs to 13 residues. CDR3: CASSSRDTDEQYF. The CDR3 coding sequence is TGTGCCAGCAGCTCCCGGGACACGGACGAGCAGTACTTC.

This clone came up a few times. The chain links TRBV4-2 to TRBJ2-3; tentative D call: TRBD1 (6 bases). Per germline, CDR1 LGHNA and CDR2 YNFKEQ. Deletions cut 0 bases from V and 3 bases from J, with 10 bases between. The CDR3 consists of 15 residues. In DNA, the CDR3 is TGTGCCAGCAGCCAAGAGACGAGGGGGACAGATACGCAGTATTTT. Amino acids: CASSQETRGTDTQYF.

This clone turned up a few times. This rearrangement joins TRBV7-3 to TRBJ2-5, with D perhaps TRBD2 (5 bases). This CDR3 has 13 amino acids. CDR1 and CDR2 from the germline V gene are SGHTA and FQGTGA. Between the trimmed V and J ends, which lost 5 bases and 5 bases, there was a span of 12 bases. CDR3 coding DNA: TGTGCCAGCAGCCTTACTAGAGGGGAGACCCAGTACTTC. Protein product: CASSLTRGETQYF. Using reference TRBV7-3 and TRBJ2-5 for the parts outside the CDR3, the full variable domain is GAGVSQTPSNKVTEKGKYVELRCDPISGHTALYWYRQSLGQGPEFLIYFQGTGAADDSGLPNDRFFAVRPEGSVSTLKIQRTERGDSAVYLCASSLTRGETQYFGPGTRLLVL.

This clone was observed a handful of times. V and J are TRBV7-9 and TRBJ2-1; 8 bases map to TRBD2. Germline CDR1 SEHNR, CDR2 FQNEAQ (reference sequence). This CDR3 is 12 amino acids long. The junction had 6 bases not matched to a gene; V was cut back by 8 bases and J by 9 bases. The CDR3 loop reads CASESSGFEQFF. In DNA, the CDR3 is TGTGCCAGCGAGTCTAGCGGGTTTGAGCAGTTCTTC. Looking up the rest from reference TRBV7-9 and TRBJ2-1 gives the full variable domain: DTGVSQNPRHKITKRGQNVTFRCDPISEHNRLYWYRQTLGQGPEFLTYFQNEAQLEKSRLLSDRFSAERPKGSFSTLEIQRTEQGDSAMYLCASESSGFEQFFGPGTRLTVL.

The J gene is TRBJ2-5, the V gene TRBV15, with 10 bases matching TRBD1. The J segment lost 5 bases and the V segment lost 0 bases, leaving 6 bases of the junction unmatched. The germline V gene encodes CDR1 LNHNV and CDR2 YYDKDF (reference sequence). The CDR3 consists of 16 residues. The CDR3 reads CATSRDRTGGAETQYF. The CDR3 nucleotides read TGTGCCACCAGCAGAGATAGGACAGGGGGGGCGGAGACCCAGTACTTC.

This chain joins TRBV5-5 and TRBJ2-7; the D gene is possibly TRBD1 (5 bases). This CDR3 has 16 residues. Trimming cost V 4 bases and J 2 bases, with 19 bases left between them. Per germline, CDR1 SGHKS and CDR2 YYEKEE (reference sequence). CDR3 bases: TGTGCCAGCAGCCACTCCGAGACAGACCGTACCTACGAGCAGTACTTC. Translation gives CASSHSETDRTYEQYF. Together with reference TRBV5-5 and TRBJ2-7, the CDR3 gives the full variable domain: DAGVTQSPTHLIKTRGQQVTLRCSPISGHKSVSWYQQVLGQGPQFIFQYYEKEERGRGNFPDRFSARQFPNYSSELNVNALLLGDSALYLCASSHSETDRTYEQYFGPGTRLTVT.

This clone has just a few counts. The V gene is TRBV5-6, the J gene TRBJ2-1, with D hard to call. Germline loops: CDR1 SGHDT, CDR2 YYEEEE. V shed 3 bases and J shed 12 bases, with 13 bases lying between them. The CDR3 is 12 amino acids. CDR3 sequence: CASSSLRALQFF. The CDR3 DNA reads TGTGCCAGCAGCTCCTTGCGAGCCCTGCAGTTCTTC.

The J gene is TRBJ2-2, the V gene TRBV5-4; 8 bases agree with TRBD2. With 5 bases clipped from V and 8 bases from J, the junction kept 8 bases outside the gene matches. The germline V gene encodes CDR1 SGHNT and CDR2 YYREEE (reference sequence). The CDR3 extends over 14 amino acids. The CDR3 nucleotides read TGTGCCAGCAGGCTCGGGGGGGCGTCGGGGGAGCTGTTTTTT. Its translation: CASRLGGASGELFF.

The J gene is TRBJ2-5, the V gene TRBV4-1; TRBD2 aligns across 8 bases. The CDR3 loop spans 15 amino acids. V lost 0 bases to trimming and J lost 5 bases; unmatched junction nucleotides: 5. Looked up from germline, CDR1 is MGHRA and CDR2 is YSYEKL. CDR3 coding DNA: TGCGCCAGCAGCCAAGATGAACGGGGGGGGGAGACCCAGTACTTC. As protein: CASSQDERGGETQYF.

J is TRBJ1-2 and V is TRBV6-5, with D uncertain. The CDR3 extends over 13 amino acids. Deletions cut 6 bases from V and 6 bases from J, with 14 bases between. Germline CDR1 and CDR2: MNHEY and SVGAGI. CDR3 sequence: CASSREVDDGYTF. The DNA for the CDR3 is TGTGCCAGCAGCCGCGAGGTGGATGATGGCTACACCTTC.

This chain connects TRBV5-1 to TRBJ1-1; 8 bases map to TRBD1. This CDR3 is built from 15 residues. Germline V gene sequence: CDR1 SGHRS, CDR2 YFSETQ. The J segment lost 1 base and the V segment lost 3 bases, leaving 5 bases of the junction unmatched. The CDR3 coding sequence is TGCGCCAGCAGCTCCGAAGACAGGGGGAACACTGAAGCTTTCTTT. Amino acid sequence: CASSSEDRGNTEAFF.

V usage is TRBV19 and J usage is TRBJ2-2, with 9 bases aligning to TRBD2. From germline, CDR1 is LNHDA and CDR2 SQIVND (reference sequence). CDR3 length: 19 residues. The V gene end was trimmed by 6 bases and the J gene end by 1 base; junction bases not matched to a gene: 15. Written as DNA, the CDR3 is TGTGCCAGTAGATCCTCCCCGGCTAGCGGGGTAATGAACACCGGGGAGCTGTTTTTT. The encoded protein is CASRSSPASGVMNTGELFF.

This clone has more than one count but fewer than ten. The rearrangement links TRBV7-8 to TRBJ2-1, with 7 bases aligning to TRBD2. The CDR3 contains 15 residues. V trimming: 2 bases; J trimming: 5 bases; junction bases outside the gene matches: 6. The germline V gene encodes CDR1 SGHVS and CDR2 FQNEAQ. CDR3 DNA: TGTGCCAGCAGCTTAAGCGGGACTACCCACAATGAGCAGTTCTTC. Protein product: CASSLSGTTHNEQFF.

The table lists this clone with a few counts. This chain connects TRBV19 to TRBJ1-4; 8 bases are shared with TRBD1. The V segment lost 4 bases and the J segment 3 bases; nucleotides outside the gene matches: 13. Germline loops: CDR1 LNHDA, CDR2 SQIVND (reference sequence). The length of the CDR3 is 18 residues. The CDR3 sequence: CASSTSGQGGVANEKLFF. The DNA of the CDR3 is TGTGCCAGTAGTACCTCCGGACAGGGAGGAGTAGCTAATGAAAAACTGTTTTTT.

The gene calls are TRBV5-4 and TRBJ2-5; TRBD2 matches 14 bases. With 3 bases clipped from V and 2 bases from J, the junction kept 9 bases outside the gene matches. Per germline, CDR1 SGHNT and CDR2 YYREEE (reference sequence). This CDR3 has 18 amino acids. CDR3 sequence (DNA): TGTGCCAGCAGCTGGGGGACTAGCGGGGGCCCTACTCAAGAGACCCAGTACTTC. Its translation: CASSWGTSGGPTQETQYF.